Described below is a single T cell receptor (beta chain) sequence and its context. The antigen remains unidentified. This sample was included in a study of T cell responses to AZD1222 COVID-19 vaccine. The study's findings and limits: Nearly half of spike-specific TCRs reportedly go after variant regions that carry no mutations.

Only in-frame clones appear in the TCRdb table, and some are missing; sequencing was by immunoSEQ multiplex PCR. The sample includes 30,000 to 35,000 clones, more than 75% of them seen just once. Deletions cut 1 base from V and 4 bases from J, with 8 bases between. Germline V gene sequence: CDR1 MGHRA, CDR2 YSYEKL. The CDR3 covers 15 residues. Combined were second doses at about 4 or about 12 weeks. The input for sequencing was peripheral blood, taken 28 days after the second AZD1222 dose. This clonotype was sampled from an adult who received the AZD1222 COVID-19 vaccine. The chain is built from TRBV4-1 and TRBJ1-6; no firm D call. The CDR3 DNA sequence: TGCGCCAGCAGCCAAGGTCTCAGTTATAATTCACCCCTCCACTTT. Amino acid sequence: CASSQGLSYNSPLHF.